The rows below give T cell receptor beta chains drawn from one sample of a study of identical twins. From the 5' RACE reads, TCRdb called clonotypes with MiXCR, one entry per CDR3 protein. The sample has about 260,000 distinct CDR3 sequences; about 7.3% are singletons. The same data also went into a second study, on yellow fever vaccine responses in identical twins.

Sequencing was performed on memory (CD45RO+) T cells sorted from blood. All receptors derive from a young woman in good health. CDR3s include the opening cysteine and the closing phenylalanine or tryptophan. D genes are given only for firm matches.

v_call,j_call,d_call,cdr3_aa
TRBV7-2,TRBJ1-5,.,CASRPRGGNQPQHF
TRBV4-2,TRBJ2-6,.,CASSPNRGEDGANVLTF
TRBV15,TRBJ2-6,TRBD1,CATSRTGAGANVLTF
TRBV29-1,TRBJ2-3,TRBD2,CSGTSGSDTQYF
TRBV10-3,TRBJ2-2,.,CAIKTLGNTGELFF
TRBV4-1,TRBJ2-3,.,CASSHRDKARTDTQYF
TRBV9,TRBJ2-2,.,CASSVKSTGELFF
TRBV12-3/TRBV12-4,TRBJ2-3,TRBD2,CASSFGAGGPPGTDTQYF
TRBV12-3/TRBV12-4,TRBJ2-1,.,CASRGSYEQFF
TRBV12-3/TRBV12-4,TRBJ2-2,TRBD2,CASSYLAGVATGELFF
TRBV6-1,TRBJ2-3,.,CASSDARLPGSTDTQYF
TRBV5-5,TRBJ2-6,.,CASSSGRSSGANVLTF
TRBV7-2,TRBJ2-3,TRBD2,CASSTRLAGIADTQYF
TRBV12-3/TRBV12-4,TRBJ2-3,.,CASSFRQVSTDTQYF
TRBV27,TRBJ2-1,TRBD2,CASRISGTSSYNEQFF
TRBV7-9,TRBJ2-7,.,CASRGNRIYEQYF
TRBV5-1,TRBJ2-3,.,CASSFSGASPADTQYF
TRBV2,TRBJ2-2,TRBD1,CASRPGTVSTGELFF
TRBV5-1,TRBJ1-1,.,CASSWEGGDNPVTEAFF
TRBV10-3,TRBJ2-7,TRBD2,CAISESASGAYEQYF
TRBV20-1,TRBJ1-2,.,CSASQAGGNYGYTF
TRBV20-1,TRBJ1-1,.,CSVWGGGTEAFF
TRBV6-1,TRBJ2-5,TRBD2,CASSLSPGGAKTQYF
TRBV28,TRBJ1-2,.,CASSFGLHRGPYGYTF
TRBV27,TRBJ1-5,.,CASSLSEYQPQHF
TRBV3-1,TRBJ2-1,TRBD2,CASTRRGGSYNEQFF
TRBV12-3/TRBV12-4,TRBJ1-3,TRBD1,CASKSGTGRNTIYF
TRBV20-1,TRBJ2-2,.,CSARDTGQDTGELFF
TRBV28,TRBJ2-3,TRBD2,CASSLAGLAGVDDTQYF
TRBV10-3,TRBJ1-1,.,CAIKEDSEAFF
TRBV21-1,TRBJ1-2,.,CASIKGGYGYTF
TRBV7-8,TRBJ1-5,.,CASSLAPAGIQPQHF
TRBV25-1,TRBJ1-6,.,CASSEWGGGRHSPLHF
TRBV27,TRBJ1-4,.,CASRDRPNEKLFF
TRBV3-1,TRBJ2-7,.,CASSQAPSDSYEQYF
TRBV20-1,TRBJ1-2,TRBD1,CSASGQGNNYGYTF
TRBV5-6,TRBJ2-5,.,CASFQNRGAETQYF